Given below is one T cell receptor beta chain in context. The age range of participants was about 18 to 89 years, with residence in fewer than 25 US areas. Cohort allocation depended upon clinical history that participants reported. The sample belongs to a study of blood T cell repertoires in COVID-19. Study-level information: PBMCs, B-cell-depleted T cells, or T cells provided the cDNA or gDNA that made up the material.

How the authors handled the data: Reference gene primers were amplified, and this amplification served to estimate nucleated cell counts. Clones were read by immunoSEQ multiplex PCR, and TCRdb kept only the in-frame ones, dropping some. For V, J and clone size, that table is used; D and trimming come from the DNA. The profile covers 160,000 or so clones, with 75% to 85% appearing a single time and approximately 14% taken by the ten largest. This CDR3 region has 14 residues. The V and J ends lost 6 bases and 0 bases respectively, with 11 bases between them. Germline CDR1 MDHEN, CDR2 SYDVKM. The sequencing input was PBMCs or T cells enriched from blood (not recorded which). The chain links TRBV28 to TRBJ1-1; D is undetermined. This sequence was found in a man over 45 who had recovered from COVID-19. CDR3 sequence: CASSLSAVNTEAFF. The DNA of the CDR3 is TGTGCCAGCAGCCTCAGCGCGGTGAACACTGAAGCTTTCTTT.